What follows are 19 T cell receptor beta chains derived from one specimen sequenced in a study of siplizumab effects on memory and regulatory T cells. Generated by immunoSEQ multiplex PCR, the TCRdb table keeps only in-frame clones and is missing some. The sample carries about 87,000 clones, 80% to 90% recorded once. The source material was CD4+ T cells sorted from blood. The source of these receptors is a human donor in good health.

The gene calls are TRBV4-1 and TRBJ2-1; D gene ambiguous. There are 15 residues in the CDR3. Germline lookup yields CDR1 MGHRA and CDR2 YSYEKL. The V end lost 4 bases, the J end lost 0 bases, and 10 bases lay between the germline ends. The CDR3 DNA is TGCGCCAGCAGCCGAGACGGTAGCTCCTACAATGAGCAGTTCTTC. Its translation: CASSRDGSSYNEQFF.

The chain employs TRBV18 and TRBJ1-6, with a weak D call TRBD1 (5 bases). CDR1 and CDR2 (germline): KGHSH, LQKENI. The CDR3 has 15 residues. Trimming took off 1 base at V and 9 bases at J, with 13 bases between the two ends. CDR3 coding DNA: TGTGCCAGCTCACCACGCAGGGCTATCGGTTCACCCCTCCACTTT. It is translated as CASSPRRAIGSPLHF.

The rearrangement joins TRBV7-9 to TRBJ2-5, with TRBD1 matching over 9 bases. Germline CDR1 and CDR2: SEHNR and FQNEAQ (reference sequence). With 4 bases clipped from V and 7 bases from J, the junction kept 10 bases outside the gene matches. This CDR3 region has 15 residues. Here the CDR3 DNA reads TGTGCCAGCAGCTCGGACAGGGGAGCCCCAGGGACCCAGTACTTC. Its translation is CASSSDRGAPGTQYF.

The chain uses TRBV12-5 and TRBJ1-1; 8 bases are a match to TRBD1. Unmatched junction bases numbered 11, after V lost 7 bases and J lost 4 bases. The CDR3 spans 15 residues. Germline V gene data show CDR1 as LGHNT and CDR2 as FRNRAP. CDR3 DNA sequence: TGTGCTAGTGCCCGGTCCAGGGGGCCCGGCACTGAAGCTTTCTTT. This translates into CASARSRGPGTEAFF.

CDR3 nucleotides: TGCAGCGTCCGAGGGTGGGGGGGACCCTACGAGCAGTACTTC. The encoded protein is CSVRGWGGPYEQYF. The chain couples TRBV29-1 to TRBJ2-7; 7 nucleotides line up with TRBD2. The CDR3 length is 14 residues. J was trimmed by 2 bases and V by 6 bases; bases with no gene match: 10. The germline gives CDR1 SQVTM, CDR2 ANQGSEA.

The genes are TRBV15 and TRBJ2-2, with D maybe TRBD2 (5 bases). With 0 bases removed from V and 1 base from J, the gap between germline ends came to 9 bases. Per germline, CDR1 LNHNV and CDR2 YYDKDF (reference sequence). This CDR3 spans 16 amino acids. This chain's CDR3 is CATSRDPGMNTGELFF. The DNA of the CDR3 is TGTGCCACCAGCAGAGATCCCGGGATGAACACCGGGGAGCTGTTTTTT.

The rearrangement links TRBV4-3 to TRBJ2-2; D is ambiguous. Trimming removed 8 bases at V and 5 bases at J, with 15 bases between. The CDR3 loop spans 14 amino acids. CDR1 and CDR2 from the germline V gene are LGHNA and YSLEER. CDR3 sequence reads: CASRLDVTTGELFF. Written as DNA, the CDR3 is TGCGCCAGCCGATTGGACGTGACGACCGGGGAGCTGTTTTTT.

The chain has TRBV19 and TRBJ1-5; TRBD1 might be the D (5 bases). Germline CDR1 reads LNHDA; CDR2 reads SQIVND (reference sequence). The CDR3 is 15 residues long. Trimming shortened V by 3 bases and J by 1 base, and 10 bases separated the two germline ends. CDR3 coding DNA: TGTGCCAGTAGTATGCAGGGAAGAAGCAATCAGCCCCAGCATTTT. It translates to CASSMQGRSNQPQHF.

The CDR3 is CSVPPSGTPPLNYGYTF. CDR3 coding DNA: TGCAGCGTTCCCCCCTCCGGGACACCTCCTCTGAACTATGGCTACACCTTC. The chain has TRBV29-1 and TRBJ1-2; D might be TRBD1 (6 bases). This CDR3 spans 17 amino acids. Germline V lookup: CDR1 SQVTM, CDR2 ANQGSEA. Trimming shortened V by 5 bases and J by 2 bases, and 24 bases separated the two germline ends.

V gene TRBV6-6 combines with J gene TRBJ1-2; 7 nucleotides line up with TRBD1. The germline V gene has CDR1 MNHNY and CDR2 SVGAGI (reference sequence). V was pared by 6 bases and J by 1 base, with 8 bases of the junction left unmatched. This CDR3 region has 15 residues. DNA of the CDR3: TGTGCCAGCAGAAGGGGGGGGACAGTTAACTATGGCTACACCTTC. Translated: CASRRGGTVNYGYTF.

CDR3 in DNA: TGCGCCAGCAGCTTGGATCTGGCGGGAGGGCCTCGGAATGAGCAGTTCTTC. Amino acids: CASSLDLAGGPRNEQFF. V gene TRBV5-1 combines with J gene TRBJ2-1; 9 positions agree with TRBD2. The V segment lost 0 bases and the J segment 7 bases; nucleotides outside the gene matches: 11. Germline loops: CDR1 SGHRS, CDR2 YFSETQ. The CDR3 contains 17 residues. The full variable domain, its missing parts supplied by reference TRBV5-1 and TRBJ2-1, is KAGVTQTPRYLIKTRGQQVTLSCSPISGHRSVSWYQQTPGQGLQFLFEYFSETQRNKGNFPGRFSGRQFSNSRSEMNVSTLELGDSALYLCASSLDLAGGPRNEQFFGPGTRLTVL.

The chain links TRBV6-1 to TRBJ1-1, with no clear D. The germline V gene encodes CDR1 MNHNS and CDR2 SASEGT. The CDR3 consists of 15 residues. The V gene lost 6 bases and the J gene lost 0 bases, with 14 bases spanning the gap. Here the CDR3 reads CASRGSDSMNTEAFF. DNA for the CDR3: TGTGCCAGCAGAGGTTCGGATAGCATGAACACTGAAGCTTTCTTT.

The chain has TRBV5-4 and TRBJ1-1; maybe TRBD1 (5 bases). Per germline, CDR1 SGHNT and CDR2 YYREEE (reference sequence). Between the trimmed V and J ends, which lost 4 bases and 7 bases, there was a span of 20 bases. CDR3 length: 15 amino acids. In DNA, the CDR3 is TGTGCCAGCAGCCAATTATTAGCCAGGGACCTTGAAGCTTTCTTT. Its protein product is CASSQLLARDLEAFF.

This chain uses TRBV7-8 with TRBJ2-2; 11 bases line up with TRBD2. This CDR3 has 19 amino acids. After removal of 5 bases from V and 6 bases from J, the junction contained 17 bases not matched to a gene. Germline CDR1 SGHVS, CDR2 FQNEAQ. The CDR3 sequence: CASSALSGRALIFAGELFF. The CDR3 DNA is TGTGCCAGCAGCGCCCTTAGCGGGAGGGCCCTTATATTCGCCGGGGAGCTGTTTTTT.

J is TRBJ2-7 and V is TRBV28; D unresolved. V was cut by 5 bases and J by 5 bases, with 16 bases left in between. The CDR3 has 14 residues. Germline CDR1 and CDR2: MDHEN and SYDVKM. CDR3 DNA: TGTGCCAGCAGTCCAGGCCCAACAGTGGACGAGCAGTACTTC. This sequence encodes CASSPGPTVDEQYF.

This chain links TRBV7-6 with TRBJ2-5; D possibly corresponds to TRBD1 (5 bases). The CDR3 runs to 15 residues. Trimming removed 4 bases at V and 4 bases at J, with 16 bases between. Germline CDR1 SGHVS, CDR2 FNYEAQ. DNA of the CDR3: TGTGCCAGCAGCTCTCTAAGGGGTGGCGGAGAGACCCAGTACTTC. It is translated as CASSSLRGGGETQYF.

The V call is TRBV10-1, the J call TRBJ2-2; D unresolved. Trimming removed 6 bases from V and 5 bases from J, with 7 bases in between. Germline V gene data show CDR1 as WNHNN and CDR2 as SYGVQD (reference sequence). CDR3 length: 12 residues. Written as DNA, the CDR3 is TGCGCCAGCAGAAGCTATACCGGGGAGCTGTTTTTT. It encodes CASRSYTGELFF.

The CDR3 sequence: CASSLSSGGSTDTQYF. CDR3 in DNA: TGCGCCAGCAGCTTATCTTCGGGGGGAAGCACAGATACGCAGTATTTT. This chain connects TRBV5-1 to TRBJ2-3, with 7 bases lining up with TRBD2. The germline gives CDR1 SGHRS, CDR2 YFSETQ. V was clipped by 2 bases and J by 0 bases; unmatched bases: 6. The CDR3 is 16 residues long. Based on the CDR3 plus reference TRBV5-1 and TRBJ2-3, the full variable domain is KAGVTQTPRYLIKTRGQQVTLSCSPISGHRSVSWYQQTPGQGLQFLFEYFSETQRNKGNFPGRFSGRQFSNSRSEMNVSTLELGDSALYLCASSLSSGGSTDTQYFGPGTRLTVL.

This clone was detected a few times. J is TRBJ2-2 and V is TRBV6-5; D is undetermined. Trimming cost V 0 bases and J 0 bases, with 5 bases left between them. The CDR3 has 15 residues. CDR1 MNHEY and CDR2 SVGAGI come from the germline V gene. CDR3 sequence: CASSYSRTNTGELFF. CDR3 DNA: TGTGCCAGCAGTTACTCCAGGACGAACACCGGGGAGCTGTTTTTT.